This TCR beta chain was profiled in a study of blood T cell repertoires in COVID-19. Study-wide background: Acute-phase and convalescent COVID-19 samples originated in the United States, Italy and Spain. The cDNA or gDNA used as material had been derived from T cells, B-cell-depleted T cells, or PBMCs.

Deletions cut 10 bases from V and 0 bases from J, with 8 bases between. The CDR3 sequence is 12 residues long. Looked up from germline, CDR1 is ENHRY and CDR2 is SYGVKD. In the original processing: Estimation of nucleated cell counts was performed using reference gene primer amplification. Repertoires were generated with immunoSEQ multiplex PCR, while TCRdb's copy carries only in-frame clones and drops some. Clone size and V and J calls were adopted from that table, with D and trimming inferred from the DNA. The sample has over 55,000 clones; approximately 84% are singletons. The rearrangement uses TRBV10-3 and TRBJ2-3; D gene uncertain. The specimen was peripheral blood. The clonotype comes from a man between 50 and 59 years old with active COVID-19. The CDR3 DNA follows: TGTGCCACAAAAGCCAGCACAGATACGCAGTATTTT. Amino acid sequence: CATKASTDTQYF.